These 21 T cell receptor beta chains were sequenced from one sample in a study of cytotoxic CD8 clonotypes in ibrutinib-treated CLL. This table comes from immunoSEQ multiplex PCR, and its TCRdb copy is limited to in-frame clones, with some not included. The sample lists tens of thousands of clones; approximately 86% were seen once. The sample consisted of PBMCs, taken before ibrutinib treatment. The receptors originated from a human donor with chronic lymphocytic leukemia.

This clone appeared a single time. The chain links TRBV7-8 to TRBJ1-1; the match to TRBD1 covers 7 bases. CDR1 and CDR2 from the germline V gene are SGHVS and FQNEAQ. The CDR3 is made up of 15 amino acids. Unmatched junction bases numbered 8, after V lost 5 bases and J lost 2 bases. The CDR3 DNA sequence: TGTGCCAGCAGCCCCATGGACAGGATTAACACTGAAGCTTTCTTT. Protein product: CASSPMDRINTEAFF.

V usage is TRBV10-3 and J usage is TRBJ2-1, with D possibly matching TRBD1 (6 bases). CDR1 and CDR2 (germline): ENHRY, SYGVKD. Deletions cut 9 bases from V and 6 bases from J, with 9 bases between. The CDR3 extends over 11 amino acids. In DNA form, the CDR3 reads TGTGCCATGGGGGCGGCCAATGAGCAGTTCTTC. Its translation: CAMGAANEQFF.

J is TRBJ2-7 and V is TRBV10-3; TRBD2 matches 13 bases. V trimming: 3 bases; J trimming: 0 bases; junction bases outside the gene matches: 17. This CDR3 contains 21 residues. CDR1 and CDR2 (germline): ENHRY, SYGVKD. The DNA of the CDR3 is TGTGCCATCAGTGATGGGCAGGGGGCTTTAACTAGCGGGAGGGCCTCCTACGAGCAGTACTTC. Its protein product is CAISDGQGALTSGRASYEQYF.

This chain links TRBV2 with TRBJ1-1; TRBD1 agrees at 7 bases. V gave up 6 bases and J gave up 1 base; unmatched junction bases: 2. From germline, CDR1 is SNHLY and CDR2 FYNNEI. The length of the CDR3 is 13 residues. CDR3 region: CASRRTGNTEAFF. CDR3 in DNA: TGTGCCAGCAGACGGACAGGGAACACTGAAGCTTTCTTT. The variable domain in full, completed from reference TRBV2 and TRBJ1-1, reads EPEVTQTPSHQVTQMGQEVILRCVPISNHLYFYWYRQILGQKVEFLVSFYNNEISEKSEIFDDQFSVERPDGSNFTLKIRSTKLEDSAMYFCASRRTGNTEAFFGQGTRLTVV.

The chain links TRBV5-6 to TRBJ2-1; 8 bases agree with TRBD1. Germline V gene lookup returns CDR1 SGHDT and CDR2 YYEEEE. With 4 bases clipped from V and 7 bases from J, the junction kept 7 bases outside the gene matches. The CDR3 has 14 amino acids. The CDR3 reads CASSRGTGRNEQFF. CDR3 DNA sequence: TGTGCCAGCAGCAGAGGGACAGGTCGGAATGAGCAGTTCTTC.

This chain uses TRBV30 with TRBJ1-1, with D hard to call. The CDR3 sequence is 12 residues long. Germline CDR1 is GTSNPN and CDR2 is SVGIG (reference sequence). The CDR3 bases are TGTGCTTGTTCATCGGGAAGGTTGAGGGCTTTCTTT. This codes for CACSSGRLRAFF.

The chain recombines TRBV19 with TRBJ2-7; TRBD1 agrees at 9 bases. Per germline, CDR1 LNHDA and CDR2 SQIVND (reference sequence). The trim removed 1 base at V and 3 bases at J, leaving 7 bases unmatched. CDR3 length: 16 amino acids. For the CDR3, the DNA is TGTGCCAGTAGTATAGGGCCGGGACAGGGATTCTACGAGCAGTACTTC. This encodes CASSIGPGQGFYEQYF.

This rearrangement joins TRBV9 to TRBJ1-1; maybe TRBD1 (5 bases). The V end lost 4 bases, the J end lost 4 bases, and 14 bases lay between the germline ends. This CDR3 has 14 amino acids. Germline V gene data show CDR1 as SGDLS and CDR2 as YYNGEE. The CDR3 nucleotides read TGTGCCAGCAGCCCTGAGGTCGGGACCACTGAAGCTTTCTTT. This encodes CASSPEVGTTEAFF.

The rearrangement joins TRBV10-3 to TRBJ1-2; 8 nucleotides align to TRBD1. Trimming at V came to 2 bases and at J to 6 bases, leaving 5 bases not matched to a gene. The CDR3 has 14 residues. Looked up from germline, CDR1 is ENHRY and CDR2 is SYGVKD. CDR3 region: CAISEQGAADGYTF. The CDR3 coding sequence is TGTGCCATCAGTGAGCAGGGGGCCGCGGATGGCTACACCTTC.

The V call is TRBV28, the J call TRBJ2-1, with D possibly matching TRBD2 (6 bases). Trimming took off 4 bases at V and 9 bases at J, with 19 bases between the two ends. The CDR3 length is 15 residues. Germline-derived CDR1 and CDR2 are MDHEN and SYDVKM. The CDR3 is CASSSRGVREGEQFF. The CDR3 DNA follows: TGTGCCAGCAGTTCCCGCGGGGTAAGGGAAGGTGAGCAGTTCTTC.

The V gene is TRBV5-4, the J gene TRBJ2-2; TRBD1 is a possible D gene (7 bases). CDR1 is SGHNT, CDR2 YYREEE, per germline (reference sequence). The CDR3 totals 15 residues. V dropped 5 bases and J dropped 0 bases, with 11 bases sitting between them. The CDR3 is CASRGGTANTGELFF. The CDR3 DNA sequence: TGTGCCAGCAGGGGCGGGACAGCGAACACCGGGGAGCTGTTTTTT.

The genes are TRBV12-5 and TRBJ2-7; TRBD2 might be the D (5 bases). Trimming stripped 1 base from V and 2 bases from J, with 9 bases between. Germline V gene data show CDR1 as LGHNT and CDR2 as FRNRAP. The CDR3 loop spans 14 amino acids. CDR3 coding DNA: TGTGCTAGTGGTTTGGCGGGAAGTGCCTACGAGCAGTACTTC. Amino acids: CASGLAGSAYEQYF.

The CDR3 bases are TGTGCCACCACCGGACAGGGGACTGGAAACACCATATATTTT. It yields the protein CATTGQGTGNTIYF. J is TRBJ1-3 and V is TRBV15, with 9 nucleotides matching TRBD1. This CDR3 is 14 amino acids long. V was clipped by 7 bases and J by 2 bases; unmatched bases: 3. The germline V gene has CDR1 LNHNV and CDR2 YYDKDF (reference sequence). The complete variable domain, with remaining parts taken from reference TRBV15 and TRBJ1-3, reads DAMVIQNPRYQVTQFGKPVTLSCSQTLNHNVMYWYQQKSSQAPKLLFHYYDKDFNNEADTPDNFQSRRPNTSFCFLDIRSPGLGDTAMYLCATTGQGTGNTIYFGEGSWLTVV.

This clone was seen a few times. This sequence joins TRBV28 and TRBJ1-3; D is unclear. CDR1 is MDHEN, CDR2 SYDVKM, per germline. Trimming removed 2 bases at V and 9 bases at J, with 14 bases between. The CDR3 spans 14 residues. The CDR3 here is CASSLGVVGGTIYF. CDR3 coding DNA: TGTGCCAGCAGTTTAGGGGTGGTTGGTGGCACCATATATTTT.

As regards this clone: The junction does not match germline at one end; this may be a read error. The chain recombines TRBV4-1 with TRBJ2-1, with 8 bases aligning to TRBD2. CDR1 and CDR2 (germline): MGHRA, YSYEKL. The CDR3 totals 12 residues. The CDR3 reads CASSQEIAGRIF. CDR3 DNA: TGCGCCAGCAGCCAAGAAATAGCGGGAAGGATCTTC.

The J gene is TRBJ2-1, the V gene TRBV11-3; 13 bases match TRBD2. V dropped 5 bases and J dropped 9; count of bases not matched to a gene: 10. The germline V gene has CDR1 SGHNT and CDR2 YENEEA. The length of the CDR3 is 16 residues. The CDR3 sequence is CASSHLTSGRAGEQFF. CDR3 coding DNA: TGTGCCAGCAGCCACCTAACTAGCGGGAGGGCCGGTGAGCAGTTCTTC.

The DNA for the CDR3 is TGTGCCAGCAGAAACGGACAGGGGCTCTCCTACAATGAGCAGTTCTTC. This codes for CASRNGQGLSYNEQFF. The chain uses TRBV6-6 and TRBJ2-1, with TRBD1 matching 9 bases. The ends lost 6 bases at V and 0 bases at J; junction bases unmatched: 6. Looked up from germline, CDR1 is MNHNY and CDR2 is SVGAGI (reference sequence). This CDR3 comprises 16 residues.

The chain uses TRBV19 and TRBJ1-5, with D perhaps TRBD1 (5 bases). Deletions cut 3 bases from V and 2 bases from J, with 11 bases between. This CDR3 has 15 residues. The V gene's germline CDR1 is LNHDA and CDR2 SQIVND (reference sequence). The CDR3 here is CASSIEGSGNQPQHF. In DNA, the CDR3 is TGTGCCAGTAGTATCGAGGGGTCGGGCAATCAGCCCCAGCATTTT.

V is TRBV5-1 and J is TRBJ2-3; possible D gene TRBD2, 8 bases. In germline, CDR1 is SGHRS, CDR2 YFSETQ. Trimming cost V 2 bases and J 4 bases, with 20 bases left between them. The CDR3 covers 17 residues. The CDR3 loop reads CASSFLLTGGGPDTQYF. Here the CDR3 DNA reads TGCGCCAGCAGCTTTTTATTGACGGGAGGGGGCCCAGATACGCAGTATTTT.

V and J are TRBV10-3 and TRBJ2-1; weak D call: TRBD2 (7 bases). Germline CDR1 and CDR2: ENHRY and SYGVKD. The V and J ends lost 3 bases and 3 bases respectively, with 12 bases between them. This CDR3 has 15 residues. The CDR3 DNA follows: TGTGCCATCAGTGAAGGGGGAGGGAACTACAATGAGCAGTTCTTC. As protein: CAISEGGGNYNEQFF.

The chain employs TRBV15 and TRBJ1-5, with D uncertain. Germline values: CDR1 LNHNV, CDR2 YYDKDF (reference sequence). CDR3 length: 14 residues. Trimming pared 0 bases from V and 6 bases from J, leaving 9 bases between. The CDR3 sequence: CATSREGRSQPQHF. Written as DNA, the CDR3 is TGTGCCACCAGCAGAGAGGGTAGGAGTCAGCCCCAGCATTTT.